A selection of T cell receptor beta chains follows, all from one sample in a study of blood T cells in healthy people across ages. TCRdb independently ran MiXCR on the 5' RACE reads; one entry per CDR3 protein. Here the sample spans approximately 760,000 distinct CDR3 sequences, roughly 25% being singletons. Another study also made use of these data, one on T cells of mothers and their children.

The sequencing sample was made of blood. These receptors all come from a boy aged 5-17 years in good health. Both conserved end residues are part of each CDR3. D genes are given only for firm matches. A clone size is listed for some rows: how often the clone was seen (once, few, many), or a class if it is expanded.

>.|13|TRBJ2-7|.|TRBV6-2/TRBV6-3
TGTGCCAGCAGCCCGACTGTTGCCTACGAGCAGTACTTC
CASSPTVAYEQYF
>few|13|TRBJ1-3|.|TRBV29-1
TGCAGCGTGGGGACTGACTCTGAAAACACCATATATTTT
CSVGTDSENTIYF
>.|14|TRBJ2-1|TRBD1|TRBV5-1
TGCGCCAGCAGCTTGTATCGAGGACAGGCTGAGCAGTTCTTC
CASSLYRGQAEQFF
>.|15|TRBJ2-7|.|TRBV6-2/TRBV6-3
TGTGCCAGCAGTTACACCTTCGGCACGGGCTACGAGCAGTACTTC
CASSYTFGTGYEQYF
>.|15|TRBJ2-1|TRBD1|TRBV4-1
TGCGCCAGCAGCCCCCCGGGACAGGGGGTAGATGAGCAGTTCTTC
CASSPPGQGVDEQFF
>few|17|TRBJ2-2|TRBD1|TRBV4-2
TGTGCCAGCAGCCCAGAAACGACAGGGGGCTTTGGCGGGGAGCTGTTTTTT
CASSPETTGGFGGELFF
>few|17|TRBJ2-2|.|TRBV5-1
TGCGCCAGCAGCCTGACCCCGACAAACTTCAACACCGGGGAGCTGTTTTTT
CASSLTPTNFNTGELFF
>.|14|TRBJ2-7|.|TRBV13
TGTGCCAGCACAAGATTGGCGGGGCCCTACGAGCAGTACTTC
CASTRLAGPYEQYF
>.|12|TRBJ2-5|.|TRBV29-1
TGCAGCGTCAGCTACCCGGAAGAGACCCAGTACTTC
CSVSYPEETQYF
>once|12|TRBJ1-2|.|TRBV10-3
TGTGCCATCACAGTCGGGGCCTATGGCTACACCTTC
CAITVGAYGYTF
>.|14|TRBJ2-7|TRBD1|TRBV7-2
TGTGCCAGCACCGGGACAGGGGGGCCCTACGAGCAGTACTTC
CASTGTGGPYEQYF
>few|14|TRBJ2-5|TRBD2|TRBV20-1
TGCAGCACAGGGACTAGCGGGTTCCAAGAGACCCAGTACTTC
CSTGTSGFQETQYF
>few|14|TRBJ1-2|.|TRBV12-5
TGTGCTAGTGGTTTGAGCAGGGACAACTATGGCTACACCTTC
CASGLSRDNYGYTF
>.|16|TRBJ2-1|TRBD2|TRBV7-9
TGTGCCAGCAGCTTAGACTTAGCGGGCTCCTACAATGAGCAGTTCTTC
CASSLDLAGSYNEQFF
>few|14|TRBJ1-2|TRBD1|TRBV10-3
TGTGCCATCAGGCCGGGACAGGAGATCGATGGCTACACCTTC
CAIRPGQEIDGYTF
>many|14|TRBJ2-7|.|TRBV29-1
TGCAGCGTTGGGTCCAATCTTTTATCCAACGAGCAGTACTTC
CSVGSNLLSNEQYF
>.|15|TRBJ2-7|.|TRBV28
TGTGCCAGCAGTTTGTCCGGGACAAATCCCTACGAGCAGTACTTC
CASSLSGTNPYEQYF
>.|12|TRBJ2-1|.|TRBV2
TGTGCCAGCAGTGTCGGGGAGAGTGAGCAGTTCTTC
CASSVGESEQFF
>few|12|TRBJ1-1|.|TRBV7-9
TGTGCCAGCGGCGCTACAGGGCCTGAAGCTTTCTTT
CASGATGPEAFF
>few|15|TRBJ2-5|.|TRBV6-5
TGTGCCAGCAGCCAACAGGGACTGTTCCAAGAGACCCAGTACTTC
CASSQQGLFQETQYF
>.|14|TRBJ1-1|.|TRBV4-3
TGCGCCAGCAGCCAAGATAACAGGAAAGCTGAAGCTTTCTTT
CASSQDNRKAEAFF
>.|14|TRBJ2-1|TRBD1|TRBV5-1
TGCGCCAGCAGCTTTGACAGGGGACCCAATGAGCAGTTCTTC
CASSFDRGPNEQFF
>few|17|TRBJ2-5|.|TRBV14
TGTGCCAGCAGCCAAGCGACTAAGCCGTACCCCGGGGAGACCCAGTACTTC
CASSQATKPYPGETQYF
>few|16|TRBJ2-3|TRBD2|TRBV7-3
TGTGCCAGCAGCTTTGGTATTAGCGGGGGCACAGATACGCAGTATTTT
CASSFGISGGTDTQYF
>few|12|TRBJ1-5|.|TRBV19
TGTGCCAGTAGCCCTCGAGGTCCCCCCCAGCATTTT
CASSPRGPPQHF
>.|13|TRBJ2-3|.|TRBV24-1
TGTGCCACCAGTGATTCGAGTGTGGCTACGCAGTATTTT
CATSDSSVATQYF
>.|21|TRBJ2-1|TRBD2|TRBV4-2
TGTGCCAGCAGCCTAATACCGGGACAGGGTAGACTAGCGGGGGAGTACAATGAGCAGTTCTTC
CASSLIPGQGRLAGEYNEQFF
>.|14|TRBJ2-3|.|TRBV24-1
TGTGCCACCAGCTACGGCCCCAGCACAGATACGCAGTATTTT
CATSYGPSTDTQYF
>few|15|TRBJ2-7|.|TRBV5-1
TGCGCCAGCTCCCCCAGCGCGTTGAGCTCCTACGAGCAGTACTTC
CASSPSALSSYEQYF
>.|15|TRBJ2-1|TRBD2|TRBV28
TGTGCCAGCAGTCCTAGCGGGGAGGGGGACAGTGAGCAGTTCTTC
CASSPSGEGDSEQFF
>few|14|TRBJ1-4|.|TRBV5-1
TGCGCCAGCAGCTTGACCGTGGGGAAGGAAAAACTGTTTTTT
CASSLTVGKEKLFF
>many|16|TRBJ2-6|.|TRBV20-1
TGCAGTGCTAGAGATAGTTGGCAGTCTGGGGCCAACGTCCTGACTTTC
CSARDSWQSGANVLTF
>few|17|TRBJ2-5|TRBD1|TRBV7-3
TGTGCCAGCAGCTCCGACGCCGGACAGGTGCTTCAAGAGACCCAGTACTTC
CASSSDAGQVLQETQYF
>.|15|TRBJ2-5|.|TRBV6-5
TGTGCCAGCAGTTACTCTTATGAAGGGGCGGAGACCCAGTACTTC
CASSYSYEGAETQYF
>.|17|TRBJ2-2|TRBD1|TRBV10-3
TGTGCCATCAGTGAGTCGGGGCCGGGACAGGGATACGGGGAGCTGTTTTTT
CAISESGPGQGYGELFF
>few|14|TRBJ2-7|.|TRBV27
TGTGCCAGCAGTAGTGACCTCCGCTCCTACGAGCAGTACTTC
CASSSDLRSYEQYF
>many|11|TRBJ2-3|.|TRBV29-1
TGCAGCGTTGAGTCCACAGATACGCAGTATTTT
CSVESTDTQYF
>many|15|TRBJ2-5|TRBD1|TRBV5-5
TGTGCCAGCAGCTTGGGGGGACAGGGAGGAGAGACCCAGTACTTC
CASSLGGQGGETQYF
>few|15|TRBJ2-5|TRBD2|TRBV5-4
TGTGCCAGCAGCTTGCCTAGCGGGGGGCAAGAGACCCAGTACTTC
CASSLPSGGQETQYF
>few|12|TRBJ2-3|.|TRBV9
TGTGCCAGCAGCGGGAGTAGGGATACGCAGTATTTT
CASSGSRDTQYF
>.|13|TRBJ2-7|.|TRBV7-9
TGTGCCAGCAGCCCGTTCGAGCAGCTTGAGCAGTACTTC
CASSPFEQLEQYF